This note documents a single T cell receptor beta chain sequence. Antigen unknown. The data were obtained in a study of shared clonotypes between healthy human individuals. All of the donors resided in Nashville, Tennessee, and each was a Caucasian adult. Study-wide results and caveats: With few donors, the genetic and exposure-history diversity represented was limited. Clonotype sharing among donors likely depends on sequencing depth.

For unsorted PBMC, approximately 300 ng DNA per replicate equaled roughly 28,000 T cell genomes. TCRdb's copy holds only in-frame clones and misses some; the assay was immunoSEQ multiplex PCR. The table has 450,000 to 600,000 clones, 79% seen once. Sample: PBMCs. The clonotype was recovered from a woman aged 40-49 years in good health. Some clones in this sample may be carry-over from other donors' samples.

The CDR3 protein is CASSWLGGGGETQYF. The CDR3 DNA is TGCGCCAGCAGTTGGCTAGGGGGCGGCGGTGAGACCCAGTACTTC. The chain employs TRBV5-1 and TRBJ2-5; TRBD1 matches 7 bases. Germline V gene lookup returns CDR1 SGHRS and CDR2 YFSETQ. The CDR3 covers 15 residues. The V and J ends lost 5 bases and 5 bases, in that order; junction bases with no gene match: 12.